The 19 T cell receptor beta chains reported below all come from one sample, sequenced in a study of cytomegalovirus exposure and HLA in healthy donors. Researchers ran the PCR with 60 Vbeta and 13 Jbeta primers. The assay was immunoSEQ multiplex PCR, and TCRdb's table has in-frame clones only and misses some. This table holds 150,000 or so clones. The sequencing input was PBMCs. The origin of the receptors is a woman between 40 and 50 years old in good health and CMV-seropositive.

The CDR3 bases are TGCGCCAGCAGTGCGTCGGGAGGGAGGGGGGAGCAGTTCTTC. Residues: CASSASGGRGEQFF. This chain connects TRBV10-1 to TRBJ2-1; 8 nucleotides agree with TRBD2. Trimming took 4 bases from V and 10 from J; bases not matched to a gene: 9. The CDR3 extends over 14 amino acids. Germline CDR1 reads WNHNN; CDR2 reads SYGVQD (reference sequence).

The J gene is TRBJ2-7, the V gene TRBV30; TRBD2 is a possible D gene (5 bases). Germline lookup yields CDR1 GTSNPN and CDR2 SVGIG (reference sequence). The CDR3 length is 12 residues. V dropped 7 bases and J dropped 5 bases, with 15 bases sitting between them. The CDR3 region is CAFTGWRNEQYF. Here the CDR3 DNA reads TGTGCCTTTACTGGGTGGAGGAACGAGCAGTACTTC.

V is TRBV27 and J is TRBJ2-5; the match to TRBD2 covers 10 bases. The CDR3 has 17 amino acids. With 1 base clipped from V and 1 base from J, the junction kept 6 bases outside the gene matches. Germline CDR1 is MNHEY and CDR2 is SMNVEV (reference sequence). CDR3 amino acids: CASSLFSLAGSQETQYF. For the CDR3, the DNA is TGTGCCAGCAGTTTATTCTCACTAGCGGGATCCCAAGAGACCCAGTACTTC.

The chain couples TRBV28 to TRBJ1-3; 9 nucleotides match TRBD1. Looked up from germline, CDR1 is MDHEN and CDR2 is SYDVKM. The junction had 4 bases not matched to a gene; V was cut back by 3 bases and J by 4 bases. CDR3 length: 15 amino acids. The CDR3 loop is CASSFHRGLGNTIYF. The CDR3 DNA sequence: TGTGCCAGCAGTTTCCACAGGGGGCTCGGAAACACCATATATTTT.

With respect to this clone: The same CDR3 also results from other DNA sequences found in this sample. The chain is built from TRBV10-3 and TRBJ2-6; tentative D call: TRBD2 (5 bases). The germline gives CDR1 ENHRY, CDR2 SYGVKD. CDR3 length: 17 amino acids. The V gene lost 6 bases and the J gene lost 1 base, with 16 bases spanning the gap. This CDR3 is CAISRQGGRSGANVLTF. CDR3 bases: TGTGCCATCAGCCGCCAAGGAGGCAGGTCTGGGGCCAACGTCCTGACTTTC.

This chain connects TRBV11-1 to TRBJ2-1; D gene unclear. From germline, CDR1 is SGHAT and CDR2 FQDESV (reference sequence). The germline V and J ends were trimmed by 1 base and 6 bases, with 7 bases remaining between them. The CDR3 spans 13 residues. The CDR3 protein is CASSLVLFNEQFF. The CDR3 coding sequence is TGTGCCAGCAGCTTAGTACTCTTCAATGAGCAGTTCTTC.

This chain connects TRBV5-1 to TRBJ1-2; D unclear. Trimming pared 4 bases from V and 4 bases from J, leaving 17 bases between. CDR3 length: 15 residues. Germline V lookup: CDR1 SGHRS, CDR2 YFSETQ. CDR3 nucleotide sequence: TGCGCCAGCAGCAAACAGCCCGATGAGTTCTATGGCTACACCTTC. This translates into CASSKQPDEFYGYTF. Full variable domain (rest looked up from reference TRBV5-1 and TRBJ1-2): KAGVTQTPRYLIKTRGQQVTLSCSPISGHRSVSWYQQTPGQGLQFLFEYFSETQRNKGNFPGRFSGRQFSNSRSEMNVSTLELGDSALYLCASSKQPDEFYGYTFGSGTRLTVV.

Concerning this clone itself: One end of the junction fails to match germline, which may point to a read error. The chain recombines TRBV11-1 with TRBJ2-3; TRBD2 might be the D (6 bases). Germline CDR1 is SGHAT and CDR2 is FQDESV (reference sequence). CDR3 length equals 12 residues. CDR3 loop: CASSLLRDQRDF. The CDR3, as DNA: TGTGCCAGCAGCTTATTGCGGGACCAGCGGGATTTT.

The chain couples TRBV27 to TRBJ2-1; 9 bases are a match to TRBD2. Losses at the gene ends were 5 bases for V and 7 bases for J; bases not matched to a gene: 9. In germline, CDR1 is MNHEY, CDR2 SMNVEV (reference sequence). The CDR3 is 15 amino acids. CDR3 sequence (DNA): TGTGCCAGCAGTCCCCGGACTAGCGCGACTAATGAGCAGTTCTTC. Translating it yields CASSPRTSATNEQFF.

V is TRBV6-5 and J is TRBJ1-3, with D possibly TRBD1 on 6 matching bases. Trimming removed 0 bases at V and 4 bases at J, with 10 bases between. The CDR3 runs 15 residues. Germline CDR1 reads MNHEY; CDR2 reads SVGAGI. The CDR3 reads CASSYSYRVGNTIYF. The CDR3 DNA reads as TGTGCCAGCAGTTACTCGTACAGGGTCGGAAACACCATATATTTT.

The chain employs TRBV2 and TRBJ2-7, with 7 bases that match TRBD1. Germline values: CDR1 SNHLY, CDR2 FYNNEI. The CDR3 has 14 amino acids. The V and J ends lost 7 bases and 1 base, in that order; junction bases with no gene match: 7. Here the CDR3 reads CASKGRGKSYEQYF. CDR3 sequence (DNA): TGTGCCAGCAAGGGCAGGGGGAAATCCTACGAGCAGTACTTC.

V usage is TRBV4-1 and J usage is TRBJ2-4; TRBD1 aligns across 7 bases. V gave up 0 bases and J gave up 4 bases; unmatched junction bases: 6. From germline, CDR1 is MGHRA and CDR2 YSYEKL. This CDR3 is built from 16 residues. As DNA, the CDR3 is TGCGCCAGCAGCCAAGATCAAGGGACAGTTAAAAACATTCAGTACTTC. It translates to CASSQDQGTVKNIQYF.

The chain has TRBV28 and TRBJ2-1, with D possibly being TRBD1 (7 bases). The CDR3 runs 16 residues. Germline loops: CDR1 MDHEN, CDR2 SYDVKM. V was shortened by 6 bases and J by 6 bases, with 21 bases between the two germline ends. The CDR3 loop reads CASRRSAGQGGNEQFF. CDR3 DNA sequence: TGTGCCAGCAGGCGTTCTGCGGGCCAGGGGGGCAATGAGCAGTTCTTC.

The gene calls are TRBV5-1 and TRBJ1-1; the D is unclear. Between the trimmed V and J ends, which lost 0 bases and 4 bases, there was a span of 10 bases. Germline-derived CDR1 and CDR2 are SGHRS and YFSETQ. The CDR3 extends over 14 amino acids. The CDR3 coding sequence is TGCGCCAGCAGCTTGGTTGGCAGTGGCACTGAAGCTTTCTTT. This translates into CASSLVGSGTEAFF.

The chain combines TRBV10-3 with TRBJ2-7; maybe TRBD1 (6 bases). CDR3 length: 14 residues. V was trimmed by 10 bases and J by 2 bases, leaving 18 bases between them. The germline gives CDR1 ENHRY, CDR2 SYGVKD. The CDR3 DNA reads as TGTGCCACTACGCCACAGGGCCTCACCTACGAGCAGTACTTC. This codes for CATTPQGLTYEQYF.

V usage is TRBV28 and J usage is TRBJ2-1; perhaps TRBD2 as D (6 bases). V lost 5 bases and J lost 5, with 10 bases in between. Germline-derived CDR1 and CDR2 are MDHEN and SYDVKM. The CDR3 contains 13 residues. The CDR3 loop reads CASSEGLNNEQFF. The CDR3, as DNA: TGTGCCAGCAGTGAGGGACTTAACAATGAGCAGTTCTTC.

V gene TRBV28 combines with J gene TRBJ2-4; TRBD1 aligns across 12 bases. CDR1 and CDR2 from the germline V gene are MDHEN and SYDVKM. The CDR3 loop spans 18 amino acids. The ends lost 2 bases at V and 9 bases at J; junction bases unmatched: 14. CDR3: CASSLQPGQGAGGLIQYF. The CDR3 DNA follows: TGTGCCAGCAGTTTACAACCGGGACAGGGGGCGGGGGGACTCATTCAGTACTTC. Supplemented by reference TRBV28 and TRBJ2-4, the full variable domain reads DVKVTQSSRYLVKRTGEKVFLECVQDMDHENMFWYRQDPGLGLRLIYFSYDVKMKEKGDIPEGYSVSREKKERFSLILESASTNQTSMYLCASSLQPGQGAGGLIQYFGAGTRLSVL.

The chain combines TRBV4-3 with TRBJ1-5; the match to TRBD1 covers 9 bases. Per germline, CDR1 LGHNA and CDR2 YSLEER. The junction had 1 base not matched to a gene; V was cut back by 1 base and J by 3 bases. The CDR3 is made up of 15 amino acids. This CDR3 is CASSQGTGDNQPQHF. CDR3 in DNA: TGCGCCAGCAGCCAAGGGACAGGGGACAATCAGCCCCAGCATTTT.

The gene calls are TRBV4-3 and TRBJ2-7; 8 bases match TRBD2. Germline V lookup: CDR1 LGHNA, CDR2 YSLEER. V shed 0 bases and J 5 bases; nucleotides not matched to a gene: 6. This CDR3 comprises 15 residues. As DNA, the CDR3 is TGCGCCAGCAGCCAAGATGCAGGACTAGCTAACGAGCAGTACTTC. Its protein is CASSQDAGLANEQYF.